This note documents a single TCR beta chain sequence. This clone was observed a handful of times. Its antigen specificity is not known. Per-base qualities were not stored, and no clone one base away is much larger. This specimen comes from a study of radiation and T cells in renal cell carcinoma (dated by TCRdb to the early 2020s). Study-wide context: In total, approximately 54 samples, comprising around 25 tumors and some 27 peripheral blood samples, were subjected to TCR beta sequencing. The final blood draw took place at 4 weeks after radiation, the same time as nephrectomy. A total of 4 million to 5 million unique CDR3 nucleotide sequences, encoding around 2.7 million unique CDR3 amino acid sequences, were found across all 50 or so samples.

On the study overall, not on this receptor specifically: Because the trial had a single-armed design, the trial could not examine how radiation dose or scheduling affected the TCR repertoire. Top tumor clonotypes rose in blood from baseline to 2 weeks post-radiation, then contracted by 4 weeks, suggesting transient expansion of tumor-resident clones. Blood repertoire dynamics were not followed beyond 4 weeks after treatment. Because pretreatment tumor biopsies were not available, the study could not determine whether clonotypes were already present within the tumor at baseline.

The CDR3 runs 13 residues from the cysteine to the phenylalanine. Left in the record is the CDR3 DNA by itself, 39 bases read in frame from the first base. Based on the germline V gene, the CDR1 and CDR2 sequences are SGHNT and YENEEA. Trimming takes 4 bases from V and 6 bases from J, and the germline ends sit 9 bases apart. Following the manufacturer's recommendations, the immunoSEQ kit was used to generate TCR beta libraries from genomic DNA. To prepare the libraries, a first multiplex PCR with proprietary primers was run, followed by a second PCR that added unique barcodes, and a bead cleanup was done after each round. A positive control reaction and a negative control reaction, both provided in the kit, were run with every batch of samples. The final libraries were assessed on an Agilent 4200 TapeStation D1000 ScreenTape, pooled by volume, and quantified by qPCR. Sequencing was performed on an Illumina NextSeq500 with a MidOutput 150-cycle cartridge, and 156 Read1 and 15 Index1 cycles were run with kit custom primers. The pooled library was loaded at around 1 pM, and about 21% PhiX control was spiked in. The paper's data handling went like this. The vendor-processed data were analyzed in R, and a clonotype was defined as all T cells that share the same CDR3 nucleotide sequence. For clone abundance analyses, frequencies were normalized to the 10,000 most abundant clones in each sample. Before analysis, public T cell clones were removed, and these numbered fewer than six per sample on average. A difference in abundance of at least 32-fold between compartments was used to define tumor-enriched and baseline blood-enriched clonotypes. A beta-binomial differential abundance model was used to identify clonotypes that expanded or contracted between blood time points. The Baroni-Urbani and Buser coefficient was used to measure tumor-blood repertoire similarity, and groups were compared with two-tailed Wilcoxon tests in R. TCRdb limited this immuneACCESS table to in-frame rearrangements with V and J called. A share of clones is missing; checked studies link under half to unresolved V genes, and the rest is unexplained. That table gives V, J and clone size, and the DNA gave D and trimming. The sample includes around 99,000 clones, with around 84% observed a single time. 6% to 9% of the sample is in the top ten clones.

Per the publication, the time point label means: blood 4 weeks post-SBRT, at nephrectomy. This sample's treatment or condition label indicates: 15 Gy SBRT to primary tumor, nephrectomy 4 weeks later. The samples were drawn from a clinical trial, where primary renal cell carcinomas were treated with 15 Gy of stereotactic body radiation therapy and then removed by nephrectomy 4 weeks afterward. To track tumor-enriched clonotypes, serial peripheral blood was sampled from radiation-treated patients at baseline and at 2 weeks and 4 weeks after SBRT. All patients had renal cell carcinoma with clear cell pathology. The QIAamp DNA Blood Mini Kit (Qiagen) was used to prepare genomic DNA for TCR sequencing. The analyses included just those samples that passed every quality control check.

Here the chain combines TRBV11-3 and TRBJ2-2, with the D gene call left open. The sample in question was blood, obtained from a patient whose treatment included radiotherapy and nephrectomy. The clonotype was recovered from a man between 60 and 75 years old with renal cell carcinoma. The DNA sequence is TGTGCCAGCAGCTCTCGACGGGCCGGGGAGCTGTTTTTT. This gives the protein CASSSRRAGELFF.